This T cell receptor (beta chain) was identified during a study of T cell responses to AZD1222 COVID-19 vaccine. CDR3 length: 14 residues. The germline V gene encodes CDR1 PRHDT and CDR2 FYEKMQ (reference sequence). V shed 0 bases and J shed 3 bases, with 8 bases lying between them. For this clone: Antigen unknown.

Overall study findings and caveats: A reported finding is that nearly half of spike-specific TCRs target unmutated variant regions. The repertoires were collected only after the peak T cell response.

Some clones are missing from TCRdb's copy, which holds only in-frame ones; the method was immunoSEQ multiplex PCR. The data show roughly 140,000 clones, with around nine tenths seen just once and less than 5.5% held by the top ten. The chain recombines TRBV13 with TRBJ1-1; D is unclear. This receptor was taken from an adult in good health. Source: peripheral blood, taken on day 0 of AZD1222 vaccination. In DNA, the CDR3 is TGTGCCAGCAGCTTAGGGGTGGACCACACTGAAGCTTTCTTT. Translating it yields CASSLGVDHTEAFF.